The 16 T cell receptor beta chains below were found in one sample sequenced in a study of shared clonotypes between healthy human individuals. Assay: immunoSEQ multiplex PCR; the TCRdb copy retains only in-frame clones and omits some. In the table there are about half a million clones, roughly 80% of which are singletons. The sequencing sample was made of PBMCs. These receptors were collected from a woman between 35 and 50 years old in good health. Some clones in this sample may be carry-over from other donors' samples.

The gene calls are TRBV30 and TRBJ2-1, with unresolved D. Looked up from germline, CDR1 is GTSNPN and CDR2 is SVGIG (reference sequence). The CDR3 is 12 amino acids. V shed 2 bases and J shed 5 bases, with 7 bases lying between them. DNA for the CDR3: TGTGCCTGGAGTTACTCGCACAATGAGCAGTTCTTC. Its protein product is CAWSYSHNEQFF.

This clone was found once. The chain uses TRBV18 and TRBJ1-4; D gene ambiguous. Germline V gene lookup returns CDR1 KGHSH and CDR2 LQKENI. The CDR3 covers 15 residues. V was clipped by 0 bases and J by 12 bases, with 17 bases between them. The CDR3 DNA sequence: TGTGCCAGCTCACCACCGGGCAGGTGGAATGGGGAACTGTTTTTT. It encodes CASSPPGRWNGELFF.

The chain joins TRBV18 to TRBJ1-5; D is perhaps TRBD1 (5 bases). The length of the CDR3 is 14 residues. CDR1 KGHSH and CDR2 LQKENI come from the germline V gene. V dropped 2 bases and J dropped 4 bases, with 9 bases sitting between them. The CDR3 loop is CASSPESGNQPQHF. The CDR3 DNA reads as TGTGCCAGCTCACCAGAGTCAGGGAATCAGCCCCAGCATTTT.

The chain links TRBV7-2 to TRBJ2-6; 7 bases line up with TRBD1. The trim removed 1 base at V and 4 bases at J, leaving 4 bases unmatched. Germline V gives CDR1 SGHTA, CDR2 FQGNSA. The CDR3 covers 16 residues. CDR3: CASSLGRQGGANVLTF. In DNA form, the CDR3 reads TGTGCCAGCAGCTTAGGTCGACAGGGAGGGGCCAACGTCCTGACTTTC.

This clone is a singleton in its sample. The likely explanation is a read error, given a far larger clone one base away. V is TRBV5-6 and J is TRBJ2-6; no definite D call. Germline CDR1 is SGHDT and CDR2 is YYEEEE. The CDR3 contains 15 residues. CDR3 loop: CASSLWSSGSNVLTF. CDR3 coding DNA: TGTGCCAGCAGCTTGTGGAGCTCTGGGTCCAACGTCCTGACTTTC.

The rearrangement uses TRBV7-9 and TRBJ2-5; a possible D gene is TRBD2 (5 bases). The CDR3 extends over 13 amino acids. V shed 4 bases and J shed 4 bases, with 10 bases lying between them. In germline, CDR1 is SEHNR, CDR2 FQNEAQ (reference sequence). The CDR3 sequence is CASSSHEGETQYF. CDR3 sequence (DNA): TGTGCCAGCAGCTCCCACGAGGGAGAGACCCAGTACTTC.

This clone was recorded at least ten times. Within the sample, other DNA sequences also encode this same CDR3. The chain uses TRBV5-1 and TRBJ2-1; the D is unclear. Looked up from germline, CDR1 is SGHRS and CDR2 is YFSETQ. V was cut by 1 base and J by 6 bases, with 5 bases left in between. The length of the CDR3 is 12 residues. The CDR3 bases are TGCGCCAGCAGCTTGAGCCGCAATGAGCAGTTCTTC. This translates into CASSLSRNEQFF.

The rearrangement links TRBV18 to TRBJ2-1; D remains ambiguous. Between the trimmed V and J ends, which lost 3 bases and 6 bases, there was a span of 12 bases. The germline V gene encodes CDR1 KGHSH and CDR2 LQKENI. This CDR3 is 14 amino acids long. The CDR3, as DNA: TGTGCCAGCTCACCTTACCCGAGGACCAATGAGCAGTTCTTC. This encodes CASSPYPRTNEQFF. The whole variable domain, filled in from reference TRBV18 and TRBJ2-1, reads NAGVMQNPRHLVRRRGQEARLRCSPMKGHSHVYWYRQLPEEGLKFMVYLQKENIIDESGMPKERFSAEFPKEGPSILRIQQVVRGDSAAYFCASSPYPRTNEQFFGPGTRLTVL.

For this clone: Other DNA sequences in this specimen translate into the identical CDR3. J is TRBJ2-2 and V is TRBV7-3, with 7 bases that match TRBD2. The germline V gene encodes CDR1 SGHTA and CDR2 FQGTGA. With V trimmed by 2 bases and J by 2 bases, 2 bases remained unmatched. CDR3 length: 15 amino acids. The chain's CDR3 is CASSLAGVNTGELFF. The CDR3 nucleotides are TGTGCCAGCAGCTTAGCGGGAGTAAACACCGGGGAGCTGTTTTTT.

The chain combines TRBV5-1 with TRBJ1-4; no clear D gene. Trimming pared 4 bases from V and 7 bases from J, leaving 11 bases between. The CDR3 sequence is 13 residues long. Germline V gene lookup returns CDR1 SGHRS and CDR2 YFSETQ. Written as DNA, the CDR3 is TGCGCCAGCAGCCTGGAGCGCGGTGAAAAACTGTTTTTT. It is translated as CASSLERGEKLFF.

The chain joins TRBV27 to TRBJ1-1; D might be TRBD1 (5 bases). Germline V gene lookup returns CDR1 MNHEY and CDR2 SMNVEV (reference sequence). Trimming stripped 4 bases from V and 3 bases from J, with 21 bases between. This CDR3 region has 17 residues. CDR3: CASSSSPRGGEDTEAFF. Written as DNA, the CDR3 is TGTGCCAGCAGTTCATCACCTCGCGGAGGGGAGGACACTGAAGCTTTCTTT.

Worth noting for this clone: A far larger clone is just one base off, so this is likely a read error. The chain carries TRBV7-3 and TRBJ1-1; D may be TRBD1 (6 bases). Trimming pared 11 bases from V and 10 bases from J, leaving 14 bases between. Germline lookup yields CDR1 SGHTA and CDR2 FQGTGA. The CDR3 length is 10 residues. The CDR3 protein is CACHSDRAFF. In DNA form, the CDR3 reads TGTGCCTGCCACTCGGACAGAGCTTTCTTT.

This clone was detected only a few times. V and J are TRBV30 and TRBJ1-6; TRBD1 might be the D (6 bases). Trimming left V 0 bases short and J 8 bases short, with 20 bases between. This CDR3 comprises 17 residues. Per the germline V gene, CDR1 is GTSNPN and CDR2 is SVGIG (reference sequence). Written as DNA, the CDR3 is TGTGCCTGGAGTGTACTCAGGGGCGCAGGGTTTGATTCACCCCTCCACTTT. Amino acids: CAWSVLRGAGFDSPLHF.

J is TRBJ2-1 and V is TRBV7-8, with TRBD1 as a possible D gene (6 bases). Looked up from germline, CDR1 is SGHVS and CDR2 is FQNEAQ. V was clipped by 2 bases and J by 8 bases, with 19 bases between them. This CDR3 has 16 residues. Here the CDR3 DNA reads TGTGCCAGCAGCTTACGGCCCCCTACAGGGTGGGATGAGCAGTTCTTC. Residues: CASSLRPPTGWDEQFF.

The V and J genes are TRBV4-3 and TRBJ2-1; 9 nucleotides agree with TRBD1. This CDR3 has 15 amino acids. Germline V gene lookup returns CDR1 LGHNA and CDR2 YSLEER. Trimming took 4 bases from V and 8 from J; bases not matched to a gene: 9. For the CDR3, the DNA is TGCGCCAGCAGCCCAACCGGGACAGGGTTAGATGAGCAGTTCTTC. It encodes CASSPTGTGLDEQFF.

CDR3 sequence: CASSQVTDEQYF. The CDR3 nucleotides read TGTGCCAGCAGCCAAGTCACGGATGAGCAGTACTTC. V is TRBV7-9 and J is TRBJ2-7; D unclear. CDR1 SEHNR and CDR2 FQNEAQ come from the germline V gene (reference sequence). V was cut by 5 bases and J by 7 bases, with 12 bases left in between. The CDR3 has 12 amino acids.